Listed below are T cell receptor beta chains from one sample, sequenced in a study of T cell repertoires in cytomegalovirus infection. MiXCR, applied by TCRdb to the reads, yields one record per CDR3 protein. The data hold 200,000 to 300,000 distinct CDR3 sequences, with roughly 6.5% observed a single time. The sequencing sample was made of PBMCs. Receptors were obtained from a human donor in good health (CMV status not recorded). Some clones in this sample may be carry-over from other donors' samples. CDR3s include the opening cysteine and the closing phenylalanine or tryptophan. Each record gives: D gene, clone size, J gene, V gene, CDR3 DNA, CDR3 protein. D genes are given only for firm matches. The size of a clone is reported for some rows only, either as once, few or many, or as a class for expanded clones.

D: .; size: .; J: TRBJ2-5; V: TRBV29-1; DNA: TGCAGCGTTGTACTGGGGCGAGAGACCCAGTACTTC; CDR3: CSVVLGRETQYF
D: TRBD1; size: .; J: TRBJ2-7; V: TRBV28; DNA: TGTGCCAGCAGTCTAGGGGACAGGGGGTTGGCGAGCGAGCAGTACTTC; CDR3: CASSLGDRGLASEQYF
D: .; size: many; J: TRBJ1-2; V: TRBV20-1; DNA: TGCAGTGCTAGACGTCACAGGGATCGGGTCTATGGCTACACCTTC; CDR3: CSARRHRDRVYGYTF
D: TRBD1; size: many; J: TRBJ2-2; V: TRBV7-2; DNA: TGTGCCAGCAGCTTATACGGGACAGGGGGTTGGACCGGGGAGCTGTTTTTT; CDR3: CASSLYGTGGWTGELFF
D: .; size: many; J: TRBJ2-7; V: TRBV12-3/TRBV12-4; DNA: TGTGCCAGCAGTTTCAGCGGTTCCGCCATGCCCGCCGAGCAGTACTTC; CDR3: CASSFSGSAMPAEQYF
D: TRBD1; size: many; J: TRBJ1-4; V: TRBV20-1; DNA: TGCAGTGCAAAGGACAGGGGGCTAGAAAAACTGTTTTTT; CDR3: CSAKDRGLEKLFF
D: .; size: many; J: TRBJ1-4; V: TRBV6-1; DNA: TGTGCCAGCAGGACAGCCGAAAAACTGTTTTTT; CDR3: CASRTAEKLFF
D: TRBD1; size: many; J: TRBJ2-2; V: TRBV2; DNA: TGTGCCAGCAGTCCGGGACAGGTGATACCCGGGGAGCTGTTTTTT; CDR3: CASSPGQVIPGELFF
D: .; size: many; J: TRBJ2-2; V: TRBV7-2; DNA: TGTGCCAGCAGCTTAGTCTTGGGGCGGGGAACCGGGGAGCTGTTTTTT; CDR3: CASSLVLGRGTGELFF
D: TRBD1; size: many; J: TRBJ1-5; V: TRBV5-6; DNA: TGTGCCAGCAGCGCAGGGGGCGGGCAGCCCCAGCATTTT; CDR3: CASSAGGGQPQHF
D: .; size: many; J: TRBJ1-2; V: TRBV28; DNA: TGTGCCAGCAGTTTAGGACGGCACTATGGCTACACCTTC; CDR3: CASSLGRHYGYTF
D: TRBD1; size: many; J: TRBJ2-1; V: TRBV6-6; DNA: TGTGCCAGCAGCTTGGGACAGGGTGTAGTGGACACTGAGCAGTTCTTC; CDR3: CASSLGQGVVDTEQFF
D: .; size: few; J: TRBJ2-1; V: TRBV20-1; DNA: TGCAGTGCTAATCTCCGCTCGACCTACAATGAGCAGTTCTTC; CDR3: CSANLRSTYNEQFF
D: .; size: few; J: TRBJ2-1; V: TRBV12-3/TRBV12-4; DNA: TGTGCCAGCAGTTTAGTAGTAGGCCGAGGAGGGTCAAATGAGCAGTTCTTC; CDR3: CASSLVVGRGGSNEQFF
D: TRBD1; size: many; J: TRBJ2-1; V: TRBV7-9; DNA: TGTGCACAAACCGGGACAGGGAAAGATGAGCAGTTCTTC; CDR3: CAQTGTGKDEQFF
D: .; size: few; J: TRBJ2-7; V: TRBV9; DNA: TGTGCCAGCAGCCAAGGGAGGGGGGGGGCGGGTCCCCAGGACGAGCAGTACTTC; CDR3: CASSQGRGGAGPQDEQYF
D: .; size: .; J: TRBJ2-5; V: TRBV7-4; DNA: TGTGCCAGCTGCCTTAGCGGCGAGGAGACCCAGTACTTC; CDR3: CASCLSGEETQYF
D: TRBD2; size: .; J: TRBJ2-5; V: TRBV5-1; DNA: TGCGCCAGCAGCTTGCTCACTAGCGGGAGAGAGACCCAGTACTTC; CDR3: CASSLLTSGRETQYF
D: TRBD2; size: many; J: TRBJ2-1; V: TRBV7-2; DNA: TGTGCCAGCACTCCCTCCGCGGGGGGTTACAATGAGCAGTTCTTC; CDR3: CASTPSAGGYNEQFF
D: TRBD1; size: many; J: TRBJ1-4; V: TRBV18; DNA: TGTGCCAGCTCACCCTCTCTGACAGGGGAAAGGGGAAAACTGTTTTTT; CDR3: CASSPSLTGERGKLFF
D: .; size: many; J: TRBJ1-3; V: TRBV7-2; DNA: TGTGCCAGCAGCTTACAGCACAGCTCTGGAAACACCATATATTTT; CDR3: CASSLQHSSGNTIYF
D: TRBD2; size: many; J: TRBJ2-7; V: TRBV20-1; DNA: TGCAGTGCTAGAAGCGGGGGTTCCTACGAGCAGTACTTC; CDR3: CSARSGGSYEQYF
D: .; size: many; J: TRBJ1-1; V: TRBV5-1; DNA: TGCGCCAGCAGCGATAGACAGGTCGTGAACACTGAAGCTTTCTTT; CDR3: CASSDRQVVNTEAFF
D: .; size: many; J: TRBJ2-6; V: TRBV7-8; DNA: TGTGCCAGCACACGGACAGCTGGCTCTGGGGCCAACGTCCTGACTTTC; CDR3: CASTRTAGSGANVLTF
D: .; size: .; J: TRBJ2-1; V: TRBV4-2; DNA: TGTGCCAGCAGCCAAGAACCTTTAGGGGAGCAGTTCTTC; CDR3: CASSQEPLGEQFF
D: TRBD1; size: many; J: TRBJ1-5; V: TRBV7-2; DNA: TGTGCCAGCAGCTGGACAGGGAATCAGCCCCAGCATTTT; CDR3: CASSWTGNQPQHF
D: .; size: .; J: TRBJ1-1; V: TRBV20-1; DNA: TGCAGTGCTATAGTGCCCCTTCCGGGGAACACTGAAGCTTTCTTT; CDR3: CSAIVPLPGNTEAFF
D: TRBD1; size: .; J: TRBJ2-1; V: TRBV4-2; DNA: TGTGCCAGCAGCCAATACCTGGGACAGTCTCTCCGTAATGAGCAGTTCTTC; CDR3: CASSQYLGQSLRNEQFF
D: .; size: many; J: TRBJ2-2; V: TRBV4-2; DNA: TGTGCCAGCAGCCAAACAATTCGTGGGTTAGGGGAGCTGTTTTTT; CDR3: CASSQTIRGLGELFF
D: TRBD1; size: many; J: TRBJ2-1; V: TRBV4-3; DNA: TGCGCCAGCAGCCGAGGAATGAGGGGGCTCTCCTACAATGAGCAGTTCTTC; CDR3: CASSRGMRGLSYNEQFF
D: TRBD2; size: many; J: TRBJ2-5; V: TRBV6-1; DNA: TGTGCCAGCAGCCCTACCTTGGCGGGGGGACAAGAGACCCAGTACTTC; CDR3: CASSPTLAGGQETQYF
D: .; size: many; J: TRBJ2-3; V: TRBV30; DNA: TGTGCCTGGAGTGAGGACCTAAATACGCAGTATTTT; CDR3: CAWSEDLNTQYF
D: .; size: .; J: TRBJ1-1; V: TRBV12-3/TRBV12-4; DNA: TGTGCCAGCTCCGCAGGGAACACTGAATATTTCTTT; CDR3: CASSAGNTEYFF
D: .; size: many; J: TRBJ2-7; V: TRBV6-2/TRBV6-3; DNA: TGTGCCAGCAGTTACTCTGCAAATCTGATGGGAGAGCAGTACTTC; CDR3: CASSYSANLMGEQYF
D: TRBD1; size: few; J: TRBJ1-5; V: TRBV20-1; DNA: TGCAGTGCTAGAGATAAACAGGGGGCGGTTCAGCCCCAGCATTTT; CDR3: CSARDKQGAVQPQHF